The sequence of this TCR beta chain was determined in a study of blood T cell repertoires in COVID-19. The V gene lost 6 bases and the J gene lost 6 bases, with 24 bases spanning the gap. This CDR3 region has 17 residues. CDR1 and CDR2 (germline): SNHLY, FYNNEI. Assay: immunoSEQ multiplex PCR; the TCRdb copy retains only in-frame clones and omits some. The sample lists around 220,000 clones, about 90% occurring once. The genes are TRBV2 and TRBJ2-1, with D possibly TRBD1 on 6 matching bases. This TCR was recovered from a woman in her late teens or twenties who had recovered from COVID-19. Sequencing used PBMCs or T cells enriched from blood (not recorded which). The CDR3 DNA reads TGTGCCAGCAGCGTCAATCAGGGGCCCGGTGAACCCAATGAGCAGTTCTTC. Its protein product is CASSVNQGPGEPNEQFF.